This T cell receptor (beta chain) was identified in a study of T-cell reconstitution after alpha-beta-depleted transplantation in children. Study-wide findings and caveats: From surviving recipient T cells and thymic progenitors came the high day-60 TCRbeta diversity observed in some patients. The origin of alpha-beta T cells about two months after transplant was reportedly several hundred expanded graft clones. By one year post-transplant, T-cell counts and diversity largely arose from T cells that were newly produced.

Germline assignment: CDR1 MNHNS and CDR2 SASEGT. V was cut by 6 bases and J by 2 bases, with 17 bases left in between. CDR3 size: 15 residues. This clonotype was detected many times. Its target is unknown. Unique molecular identifiers were built into the TCRbeta library. TCRdb re-called the PCR reads with MiXCR, one entry per CDR3 protein. The data hold about 160,000 distinct CDR3 sequences, with 11% observed a single time. The receptor was isolated from a boy between 2 and 10 years old with acute myeloid leukemia, due to receive a stem cell transplant. This chain joins TRBV6-1 and TRBJ2-7; no clear D gene. The sample here was PBMCs, taken before TCRalphabeta/CD19-depleted stem cell transplant. In nucleotides, the CDR3 is TGTGCCAGCAGCCCCGTCCACCGACCCACCTACGAGCAGTACTTC. Its protein is CASSPVHRPTYEQYF.